Here is one T cell receptor (beta chain) with its context. The antigen it recognizes is unknown. No per-base quality is available; no much larger clone lies one base away. Donors were healthy HIV-negative adults with no recently reported acute infections or vaccinations. Only Caucasian adults living in Nashville, Tennessee, USA were represented among the donors. CD4+ T cells were enriched by magnetic negative selection; naive cells were then positively selected on CD45RA, and the negative fraction formed the memory subset. Blood was obtained by leukapheresis, after which PBMCs were separated by Ficoll-Histopaque density gradient centrifugation and cryopreserved in liquid nitrogen vapor phase. Purity and quantity of every magnetically sorted T cell population were checked by analytical flow cytometry. Each sorted fraction had its genomic DNA isolated and then quantified by UV absorbance on a Nanodrop 2000c.

Using the deep immunoSEQ assay, multiplex PCR amplified TCR CDR3 regions from genomic DNA. Genomic DNA extracted from each cell subset was distributed evenly over all wells of several immunoSEQ 96-well plates, and each plate served as one replicate. For sorted subsets, roughly 200 ng of genomic DNA, equivalent to 30,000 or so T cell genomes, went into each replicate PCR. Purified libraries were measured with a Qubit 3.0 fluorometer, size-checked on a Bioanalyzer 2100, and measured again with the KAPA Library Quantification kit. Every immunoSEQ 96-well plate was sequenced on a separate single-read 150-cycle Illumina NextSeq 550 flow cell. The study's own analysis went as follows. Because the immunoSEQ output held only junctional sequences and lacked quality scores, the filtering could not match the filtering applied to full-length reads. To assign V/J genes and CDR3, sequences were annotated using PyIR, a Python wrapper for IgBLAST v1.9, with IMGT germline references. Any read was removed if the V/J assignment was weak (E-value above 1e-6), the CDR3 was missing, or the read contained stop codons, out-of-frame junctions, or ambiguous translated residues. A V3J clonotype was defined by an identical inferred V gene, J gene, and CDR3 amino acid sequence. To compute the percentage overlap between repertoires, the number of shared unique clonotypes was divided by the size of the smaller repertoire. Repertoire richness was assessed with RTK rarefaction, the Chao1 estimator, and Recon v2.1 estimates of unobserved clonotypes. Generation probabilities for all TCRbeta clonotypes obtained by the gDNA method from several donors were computed using OLGA. Not all clones reach the TCRdb copy of this immuneACCESS table, which keeps in-frame sequences only. Checked studies attribute under half of the gap to unresolved V genes and leave the rest unexplained. V and J calls and clone size are those listed in that table; D and trimming were worked out from the DNA. Counted in this sample were some 2,100,000 clones; 95% of them appeared once. The biggest ten clones account for roughly 0.13% of the sample.

These data come from a study of shared clonotypes between healthy human individuals (dated by TCRdb to between 2020 and 2021). Describing the broader study: The cohort comprised two women and a few men aged 18 to 49 years. For each donor, CD4 naive and CD4 memory were each run on three plates, CD8 naive on two plates, and CD8 memory on one plate. To estimate repertoire size and how much clonotypes are shared between individuals, the study performed deep sequencing of blood TCR repertoires from about 5 healthy adults. Different laboratories and diverse techniques were used to prepare libraries and sequence TCR repertoires, to increase sequencing depth and limit assay-specific biases. Per donor, leukapheresis produced somewhere between about 0.94 and 9 billion PBMCs. What the work shows at the level of the full study, not this receptor alone: The small number of donors limited the genetic and exposure-history diversity represented. When several donors were compared, the shared fraction of clonotypes was approximately 5% for naive CD4, 3.5% for naive CD8, 2% to 2.5% for memory CD4, and 0.4% for memory CD8. Clonotypes shared by all four sorted-subset donors showed higher generation probabilities than non-shared clonotypes. Larger estimated clonotype richness was generally found for naive subsets than for memory subsets. Even with the large sequencing depth, rarefaction of the sorted-subset datasets indicated that sequencing was incomplete. Pairwise subsampling indicated that sequencing depth was expected to affect the degree of clonotype sharing among donors. Sampling was restricted to blood, and TCR repertoires in tissue are likely to differ from TCR repertoires in blood.

The germline V end is reduced by 6 bases and the J end by 8 bases; junction bases left unmatched: 5. Counted from cysteine to phenylalanine, this CDR3 has 12 amino acids. Of the read, only the CDR3 DNA is kept; its 36 bases are in frame from base 1. The germline V gene sets CDR1 to MNHEY and CDR2 to SVGAGI. The sequence is built from TRBV6-5 and TRBJ1-2; a stretch of 8 junction bases matches TRBD1. Material: naive CD4+ T cells sorted from blood. Taken with the paper, the label for cell subset or site translates to: CD45RA+ positively selected. The clonotype was recovered from a man between 18 and 29 years old in good health. The CDR3 here reads CASSRTGQGYTF. The DNA sequence follows: TGTGCCAGCAGCCGGACAGGGCAAGGCTACACCTTC.